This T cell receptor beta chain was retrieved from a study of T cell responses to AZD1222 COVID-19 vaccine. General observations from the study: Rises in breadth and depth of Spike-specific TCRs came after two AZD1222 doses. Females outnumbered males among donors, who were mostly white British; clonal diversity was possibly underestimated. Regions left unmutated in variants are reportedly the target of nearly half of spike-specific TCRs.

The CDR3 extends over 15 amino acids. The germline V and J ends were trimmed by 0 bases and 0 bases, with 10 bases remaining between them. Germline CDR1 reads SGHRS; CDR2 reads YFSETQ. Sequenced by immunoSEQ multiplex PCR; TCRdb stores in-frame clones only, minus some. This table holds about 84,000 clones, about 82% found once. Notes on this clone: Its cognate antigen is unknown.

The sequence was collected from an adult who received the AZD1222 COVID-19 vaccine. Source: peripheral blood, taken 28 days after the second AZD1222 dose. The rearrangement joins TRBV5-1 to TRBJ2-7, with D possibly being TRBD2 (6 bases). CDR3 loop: CASSLAAGSSYEQYF. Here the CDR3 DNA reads TGCGCCAGCAGCTTGGCCGCGGGGAGCTCCTACGAGCAGTACTTC.